This T cell receptor beta chain was captured by sequencing in a study of T cell responses to AZD1222 COVID-19 vaccine. Study observations and caveats: Receipt of two AZD1222 doses was followed by a rise in Spike-specific TCR breadth and depth. Close to half of spike-specific TCRs reportedly recognize unmutated variant regions. Most donors were white British and more were female, and clonal diversity was possibly underestimated. Among those given AZD1222, only five or six were seropositive at baseline.

Using immunoSEQ multiplex PCR, the repertoire was profiled, and TCRdb retains in-frame clones only, with some absent. Here the sample spans around 120,000 clones, about 90% being singletons. Note on this clone: Its matching antigen is unknown.

The CDR3 is 16 amino acids. The J segment lost 6 bases and the V segment lost 0 bases, leaving 6 bases of the junction unmatched. CDR1 and CDR2 (germline): SGDLS, YYNGEE. V and J are TRBV9 and TRBJ2-1; 10 positions agree with TRBD2. The specimen comprised peripheral blood, sampled on day 0 of MenACWY control vaccination. The TCR comes from an adult in good health. DNA for the CDR3: TGTGCCAGCAGCGTAGTCCCTAGCGGGAGCCCCAATGAGCAGTTCTTC. Translation gives CASSVVPSGSPNEQFF.